Shown below are 25 T cell receptor beta chains from a single sample sequenced in a study of shared clonotypes between healthy human individuals. The method was immunoSEQ multiplex PCR; TCRdb's version includes in-frame clones alone and lacks a portion of them. The repertoire has about 2.4 million clones, over 85% of them found once; the top ten carry approximately 0.36%. Sequences were obtained from naive CD4+ T cells from PBMCs. Subset described: CD45RA+ positively selected. The source of these receptors is a man aged 18 to 30 in good health. Some clones in this sample may be carry-over from other donors' samples.

A note on this clone: Sequence at one end of the junction differs from germline and may be a read error. The chain combines TRBV6-5 with TRBJ1-5; D is uncertain. Germline CDR1 and CDR2: MNHEY and SVGAGI. The length of the CDR3 is 15 residues. In DNA, the CDR3 is TGTGCCAGCAGTTACTCGGAAGCCCAAAATCAGCCCCAACATTTT. It encodes CASSYSEAQNQPQHF.

V gene TRBV5-1 combines with J gene TRBJ2-3; 8 nucleotides agree with TRBD2. Germline assignment: CDR1 SGHRS and CDR2 YFSETQ. This CDR3 is 15 amino acids long. Trimming took 6 bases from V and 5 from J; bases not matched to a gene: 11. The CDR3 protein is CASMRDGTRGDTQYF. For the CDR3, the DNA is TGCGCCAGCATGAGAGACGGGACTAGGGGAGATACGCAGTATTTT.

DNA of the CDR3: TGCGCCAGCTTATCACCCCTCGGACTAGCTAAAGCCGGGGAGCTGTTTTTT. Translated: CASLSPLGLAKAGELFF. The chain has TRBV5-1 and TRBJ2-2, with 8 bases matching TRBD2. J lost 6 bases, V lost 7 bases, and 17 bases had no gene match. Germline assignment: CDR1 SGHRS and CDR2 YFSETQ. This CDR3 is built from 17 residues.

With respect to this clone: The sample has other DNA sequences that encode this CDR3 too. The V gene is TRBV5-1, the J gene TRBJ1-4; 10 bases are shared with TRBD1. This CDR3 comprises 17 residues. Germline V CDR1 and CDR2: SGHRS, YFSETQ. With V trimmed by 0 bases and J by 0 bases, 2 bases remained unmatched. The CDR3 region has the DNA TGCGCCAGCAGCTTGGGGACAGGGGGTGCAACTAATGAAAAACTGTTTTTT. Encoded protein: CASSLGTGGATNEKLFF. The whole variable domain, remainder taken from reference TRBV5-1 and TRBJ1-4, is KAGVTQTPRYLIKTRGQQVTLSCSPISGHRSVSWYQQTPGQGLQFLFEYFSETQRNKGNFPGRFSGRQFSNSRSEMNVSTLELGDSALYLCASSLGTGGATNEKLFFGSGTQLSVL.

The J gene is TRBJ2-7, the V gene TRBV10-3; weak D call: TRBD2 (6 bases). Trimming stripped 4 bases from V and 3 bases from J, with 16 bases between. CDR1 and CDR2 from the germline V gene are ENHRY and SYGVKD. The CDR3 sequence is 15 residues long. CDR3 nucleotide sequence: TGTGCCATCAGTGGGGGGACTGGGACGAACTACGAGCAGTACTTC. As protein: CAISGGTGTNYEQYF.

As for this clone: Other nucleotide sequences from this sample produce the same CDR3. The V and J genes are TRBV5-4 and TRBJ2-1; D is perhaps TRBD2 (6 bases). CDR1 and CDR2 from the germline V gene are SGHNT and YYREEE (reference sequence). CDR3 length equals 15 residues. V was shortened by 0 bases and J by 4 bases, with 11 bases between the two germline ends. The CDR3 DNA follows: TGTGCCAGCAGCTTGGGCGGAGGGACTTACAATGAGCAGTTCTTC. As protein: CASSLGGGTYNEQFF.

J is TRBJ1-1 and V is TRBV14; the D is unclear. This CDR3 is built from 12 residues. Trimming took 0 bases from V and 7 from J, leaving 6 bases between them. Germline V gene data show CDR1 as SGHDN and CDR2 as FVKESK. The CDR3 DNA sequence: TGTGCCAGCAGCCAAGATTTCCGTGAAGCTTTCTTT. Its translation: CASSQDFREAFF.

V is TRBV2 and J is TRBJ2-3, with TRBD1 identical over 8 bases. The junction had 16 bases not matched to a gene; V was cut back by 3 bases and J by 5 bases. The CDR3 runs to 18 residues. The V gene's germline CDR1 is SNHLY and CDR2 FYNNEI. CDR3 protein: CASSDPVNRTGRGDTQYF. The CDR3 DNA reads as TGTGCCAGCAGTGACCCAGTTAACCGGACAGGGAGAGGAGATACGCAGTATTTT.

The chain has TRBV27 and TRBJ2-3, with D perhaps TRBD1 (6 bases). Trimming cost V 4 bases and J 0 bases, with 11 bases left between them. The germline CDR1 and CDR2 sequences are MNHEY and SMNVEV (reference sequence). This CDR3 region has 15 residues. The CDR3 nucleotides are TGTGCCAGCAGTTCGTACAGGGCAAGCACAGATACGCAGTATTTT. This codes for CASSSYRASTDTQYF.

The chain joins TRBV28 to TRBJ1-2, with D uncertain. From germline, CDR1 is MDHEN and CDR2 SYDVKM. There are 12 residues in the CDR3. Trimming stripped 5 bases from V and 4 bases from J, with 8 bases between. The CDR3, as DNA: TGTGCCAGCAGTCCGCTAGTCTATGGCTACACCTTC. The encoded protein is CASSPLVYGYTF.

The chain joins TRBV13 to TRBJ1-2; 8 bases align to TRBD1. CDR1 and CDR2 (germline): PRHDT, FYEKMQ (reference sequence). The CDR3 sequence is 13 residues long. Unmatched junction bases numbered 4, after V lost 2 bases and J lost 8 bases. The CDR3 protein is CASSLQGAGGYTF. The CDR3 coding sequence is TGTGCCAGCAGCTTACAGGGGGCTGGGGGCTACACCTTC.

V and J are TRBV28 and TRBJ2-2, with D perhaps matching TRBD2 (7 bases). Germline V gene lookup returns CDR1 MDHEN and CDR2 SYDVKM. Trimming left V 5 bases short and J 7 bases short, with 17 bases between. The length of the CDR3 is 15 residues. The CDR3 DNA sequence: TGTGCCAGCAGTCCCCGAGGGGGGGCAGGCGGGGAGCTGTTTTTT. It codes for CASSPRGGAGGELFF. The full variable domain, its missing parts supplied by reference TRBV28 and TRBJ2-2, is DVKVTQSSRYLVKRTGEKVFLECVQDMDHENMFWYRQDPGLGLRLIYFSYDVKMKEKGDIPEGYSVSREKKERFSLILESASTNQTSMYLCASSPRGGAGGELFFGEGSRLTVL.

V is TRBV2 and J is TRBJ2-7; 9 nucleotides align to TRBD1. Germline V gives CDR1 SNHLY, CDR2 FYNNEI. This CDR3 comprises 14 residues. Trimming cost V 6 bases and J 2 bases; bases outside gene matches: 5. The CDR3 DNA reads as TGTGCCAGCAGGGGACAGGGTCAAACCTACGAGCAGTACTTC. Protein product: CASRGQGQTYEQYF. The whole variable domain, filled in from reference TRBV2 and TRBJ2-7, reads EPEVTQTPSHQVTQMGQEVILRCVPISNHLYFYWYRQILGQKVEFLVSFYNNEISEKSEIFDDQFSVERPDGSNFTLKIRSTKLEDSAMYFCASRGQGQTYEQYFGPGTRLTVT.

As to this clone: At one end the junction does not follow the germline gene, possibly because of a read error. The gene calls are TRBV30 and TRBJ1-1; D might be TRBD1 (5 bases). This CDR3 spans 12 amino acids. Germline CDR1 and CDR2: GTSNPN and SVGIG (reference sequence). Here the CDR3 reads CAWGRGNAEAFF. CDR3 DNA: TGTGCCTGGGGACGGGGGAACGCTGAAGCTTTCTTT.

Comment on this clone: The identical CDR3 is also encoded by other nucleotide sequences in the sample. The DNA of the CDR3 is TGTGCCAGCAGGGAAAGCACAGATACGCAGTATTTT. This translates into CASRESTDTQYF. The chain carries TRBV2 and TRBJ2-3; D remains unclear. CDR1 is SNHLY and CDR2 is FYNNEI in the germline V gene. The V and J ends lost 6 bases and 0 bases respectively, with 4 bases between them. This CDR3 comprises 12 residues.

Only one count was recorded for this clone. This chain uses TRBV20-1 with TRBJ2-1; D is unresolved. The CDR3 runs to 10 residues. Germline lookup yields CDR1 DFQATT and CDR2 SNEGSKA (reference sequence). Trimming took 4 bases from V and 9 from J, leaving 7 bases between them. DNA for the CDR3: TGCAGTGCTATTATGTTTGAGCAGTTCTTC. The encoded protein is CSAIMFEQFF.

This chain joins TRBV27 and TRBJ2-5; 8 bases align to TRBD1. Per the germline V gene, CDR1 is MNHEY and CDR2 is SMNVEV (reference sequence). The V gene end was trimmed by 2 bases and the J gene end by 7 bases; junction bases not matched to a gene: 6. The CDR3 contains 14 residues. CDR3 residues: CASSLQGAHGTQYF. CDR3 in DNA: TGTGCCAGCAGTTTACAGGGGGCGCATGGGACCCAGTACTTC.

The CDR3 nucleotides read TGTGCCAGCAGTTCCCTTAAGGCTCCGTTAGAGCAGTTCTTC. It specifies CASSSLKAPLEQFF. The rearrangement uses TRBV6-5 and TRBJ2-1; no reliable D call. This CDR3 region has 14 residues. CDR1 is MNHEY and CDR2 is SVGAGI in the germline V gene. V was shortened by 4 bases and J by 10 bases, with 17 bases between the two germline ends.

The CDR3 protein is CASSLVGATSGRARETQYF. Written as DNA, the CDR3 is TGTGCCAGCAGCTTAGTGGGGGCTACTAGCGGGAGGGCCAGGGAGACCCAGTACTTC. J is TRBJ2-5 and V is TRBV7-3, with 13 bases matching TRBD2. In germline, CDR1 is SGHTA, CDR2 FQGTGA. The V gene end was trimmed by 2 bases and the J gene end by 5 bases; junction bases not matched to a gene: 14. The CDR3 length is 19 residues. The complete variable domain, with remaining parts taken from reference TRBV7-3 and TRBJ2-5, reads GAGVSQTPSNKVTEKGKYVELRCDPISGHTALYWYRQSLGQGPEFLIYFQGTGAADDSGLPNDRFFAVRPEGSVSTLKIQRTERGDSAVYLCASSLVGATSGRARETQYFGPGTRLLVL.

The V gene is TRBV5-1, the J gene TRBJ2-7; the D is unclear. Trimming took off 4 bases at V and 3 bases at J, with 14 bases between the two ends. The CDR3 sequence is 14 residues long. Looked up from germline, CDR1 is SGHRS and CDR2 is YFSETQ. The CDR3 region is CASSKNPLYYEQYF. The CDR3 bases are TGCGCCAGCAGCAAGAACCCGTTGTACTACGAGCAGTACTTC.

The gene calls are TRBV7-9 and TRBJ2-7, with D possibly being TRBD1 (6 bases). V was cut by 5 bases and J by 0 bases, with 11 bases left in between. This CDR3 is built from 14 residues. CDR1 and CDR2 (germline): SEHNR, FQNEAQ (reference sequence). The chain's CDR3 is CASSGRDNSYEQYF. The CDR3 DNA reads as TGTGCCAGCAGCGGCAGGGACAACTCCTACGAGCAGTACTTC.

V is TRBV18 and J is TRBJ1-1; no clear D. The CDR3 length is 12 residues. V lost 6 bases and J 1 base, leaving 6 bases between the germline ends. The germline V gene encodes CDR1 KGHSH and CDR2 LQKENI. For the CDR3, the DNA is TGTGCCAGCTCGCAAACGAACACTGAAGCTTTCTTT. Translating it yields CASSQTNTEAFF.

As to this clone: The same CDR3 also results from other DNA sequences found in this sample. This chain joins TRBV5-1 and TRBJ2-1; 7 positions agree with TRBD2. This CDR3 contains 16 residues. The ends lost 0 bases at V and 2 bases at J; junction bases unmatched: 5. The germline gives CDR1 SGHRS, CDR2 YFSETQ. The CDR3 region is CASSLGSSGAYNEQFF. The CDR3 region has the DNA TGCGCCAGCAGCTTGGGATCTAGCGGTGCCTACAATGAGCAGTTCTTC.

This chain uses TRBV11-3 with TRBJ2-2; D may be TRBD2 (6 bases). The CDR3 covers 16 residues. Germline V CDR1 and CDR2: SGHNT, YENEEA. V was shortened by 5 bases and J by 5 bases, with 18 bases between the two germline ends. The DNA of the CDR3 is TGTGCCAGCAGCCGCAGGGCCGGGGCGGGGACCGGGGAGCTGTTTTTT. This encodes CASSRRAGAGTGELFF.

In its sample, this clone was seen once. The chain combines TRBV5-1 with TRBJ2-5, with unresolved D. Trimming took 6 bases from V and 0 from J, leaving 3 bases between them. Per the germline V gene, CDR1 is SGHRS and CDR2 is YFSETQ. This CDR3 is 11 amino acids long. CDR3 nucleotide sequence: TGCGCCAGCACCGACCAAGAGACCCAGTACTTC. Its protein is CASTDQETQYF. Together with reference TRBV5-1 and TRBJ2-5, the CDR3 gives the full variable domain: KAGVTQTPRYLIKTRGQQVTLSCSPISGHRSVSWYQQTPGQGLQFLFEYFSETQRNKGNFPGRFSGRQFSNSRSEMNVSTLELGDSALYLCASTDQETQYFGPGTRLLVL.